This T cell receptor (beta chain) was recovered during a study of vaccination and CD4 T cells after COVID-19 (dated by TCRdb to between 2021 and 2024). About the full investigation: Convalescent patients had a positive SARS-CoV-2 result on nasal swab PCR, and of these patients, some 10 had mild disease and one had severe disease. The convalescent cohort included six males and four females, with two Hispanic individuals, seven Caucasians, two Asians and one multiracial person. Each participant got two doses of either the Pfizer-BioNTech BNT162b2 vaccine (n=8) or the Moderna mRNA-1273 vaccine (n=2). Post-COVID blood samples were collected from convalescent patients a median of roughly 100 days after diagnosis, with a range of about 35 to 161 days. Post-vaccine blood samples were taken a median of about 77 days after the second vaccine dose, with a range of 14 to 241 days. Three convalescent patients were sampled both early after vaccination (day 14) and late after vaccination (days 161 to 241). Overlapping spike peptide pools from SARS-CoV-2 and from the common cold coronaviruses HCoV-NL63, HCoV-OC43 and HCoV-229E were used as culture stimuli. Control cultures received a CEFX viral epitope pool as the positive control, an HIV-1 Nef peptide pool as the negative control, or no peptide. In 10 COVID-19 convalescent patients and a handful of infection-naive healthy vaccine recipients, researchers compared the spike-specific CD4+ TCR repertoire from before mRNA vaccination with the repertoire from after.

With respect to this clonotype: Its cognate antigen has yet to be identified. The input lacks base qualities; no much larger clone sits a single base away.

From its cysteine to its phenylalanine, the CDR3 spans 11 amino acids. The entry retains the CDR3 DNA only, 33 bases that are in frame from base 1. Between the V and J ends, shortened by 1 base and 9 bases respectively, the junction contains 9 bases. CDR1 DFQATT and CDR2 SNEGSKA were looked up in the germline V gene (reference sequence). Receptor amplification or capture employed PCR. At the Johns Hopkins FTIC core, DNA from the cultured CD4+ T cells underwent TCR sequencing with the Oncomine TCR Beta short-read assay. The QIAamp micro DNA kit was used to extract genomic DNA from the cultured CD4+ T cells. Oncomine TCR Beta libraries from cultured CD4+ T cells were pooled using unique dual indexes and sequenced on an Illumina iSeq 100. In the authors' own workflow: Non-productive sequences were filtered out, and CDR3s that did not start with C, did not end with F or W, or were shorter than 7 amino acids were discarded. The MANAFEST web application was used to identify antigen-specific clonotypes by comparing peptide-stimulated wells against reference wells and other culture wells. An FDR below 0.05, an odds ratio above 5, and a productive frequency above 0.1% in at least two of three replicate wells were required for clones to be considered positive. A clonotype counted as cross-reactive if it showed significant expansion both in the SARS-CoV-2 spike wells and in at least one common cold coronavirus spike condition. Levenshtein distances (stringdist) and unrooted phylogenetic trees (ape) in R version 3.6.1 were used to assess CDR3 homology. TCRdb took the public reads, trimmed them with fastp at Q25, ran MiXCR for clone calling and kept in-frame beta chains. Rows matching on CDR3 protein sequence are summarized as one entry with the most common DNA and genes. The V and J calls were not made by the authors but by TCRdb's processing. Present in this sample are over 15,000 distinct CDR3 sequences, about half of which were seen just once. Around 20% of the sample comes from the top ten.

The sample's time point label, decoded: late sampling 161 to 241 days after vaccination in three convalescent patients. The treatment or condition label, as the study defines it: approximately 9-day PBMC culture with coronavirus spike peptide pools or control peptides (ViraFEST assay). The ViraFEST assay, used in the study, expanded antigen-specific T cells with peptide pools and then identified the expanded clonotypes through TCR sequencing. The positive SARS-CoV-2 PCR tests of the convalescent patients were dated from March to December 2020, before the Alpha, Beta and Delta variants emerged in the United States. Each well held two million PBMCs cultured with approximately 9.2 ug/ml peptide pools in IMDM containing approximately 5% human AB serum and 8 to 10 IU/ml IL-2. On days 3 and 7, half of the culture medium was replaced with fresh IL-2-containing medium. CD4+ T cells were isolated after 10 days of culture through negative selection using the EasySep CD4+ T cell isolation kit. Ficoll-Paque Plus gradient centrifugation was used to isolate PBMCs from whole blood, and the isolated PBMCs were then either used fresh or cryopreserved at -140C. Culture conditions were generally each tested in triplicate wells.

Study-wide conclusions, independent of this receptor: The study included relatively few convalescent patients and did not analyze early timepoints after natural infection. An increase in the median number of SARS-CoV-2-reactive clonotypes from more than 20 after infection to a few dozen after vaccination was observed, but the change was not found to be significant. Nearly all vaccine-specific clones in convalescent patients (304 of 307) were mono-reactive for SARS-CoV-2 spike rather than cross-reactive with common cold coronaviruses. Among convalescent patients, a median around 83% of the SARS-CoV-2-reactive clones seen after vaccination appeared only after vaccination, which suggests priming specific to the vaccine.

This clonotype was sampled from a human donor who had recovered from COVID-19. Sample: CD4+ T cells from blood, cultured in vitro, taken about 7 months after SARS-CoV-2 vaccination. The V and J segments used are TRBV20-1 and TRBJ1-2; the D gene cannot be resolved reliably. The DNA sequence follows: TGCAGTGCTAGAGCCCAGGCTCGCTACACCTTC. This sequence encodes CSARAQARYTF.